This T cell receptor (beta chain) comes out of a study of T cells in Graves' hyperthyroidism and ophthalmopathy. Findings and limits, study-wide: Peripheral blood also featured most of the thyroid clonotypes expanded above 0.001.

TCR beta CDR3 region amplification was performed from RNA transcripts. The TCR CDR3 first-round RT-PCR relied on the HTBI primer set. TCRdb re-called the multiplex PCR reads with MiXCR, one entry per CDR3 protein. The sample has 380,000 or so distinct CDR3 sequences; 15% to 20% are singletons. It was considered stable Graves' hyperthyroidism when ophthalmopathy did not progress within 18 months. Patients between 18 and 65 years old had hyperthyroidism, newly diagnosed and lasting under 2 months. 9.5 to 10 ml fresh peripheral blood yielded the PBMCs. In germline, CDR1 is MNHEY, CDR2 SMNVEV (reference sequence). The CDR3 has 15 residues. V dropped 2 bases and J dropped 2 bases, with 11 bases sitting between them. In regard to this clonotype: Its antigen is unidentified.

The sample taken for sequencing was blood. This chain links TRBV27 with TRBJ2-3; possible D gene TRBD2, 5 bases. The sequence was collected from a woman between 18 and 30 years old with Graves' hyperthyroidism. CDR3 protein: CASSLPGVDTDTQYF. The CDR3 coding sequence is TGTGCCAGCAGTTTACCCGGGGTGGACACAGATACGCAGTATTTT.